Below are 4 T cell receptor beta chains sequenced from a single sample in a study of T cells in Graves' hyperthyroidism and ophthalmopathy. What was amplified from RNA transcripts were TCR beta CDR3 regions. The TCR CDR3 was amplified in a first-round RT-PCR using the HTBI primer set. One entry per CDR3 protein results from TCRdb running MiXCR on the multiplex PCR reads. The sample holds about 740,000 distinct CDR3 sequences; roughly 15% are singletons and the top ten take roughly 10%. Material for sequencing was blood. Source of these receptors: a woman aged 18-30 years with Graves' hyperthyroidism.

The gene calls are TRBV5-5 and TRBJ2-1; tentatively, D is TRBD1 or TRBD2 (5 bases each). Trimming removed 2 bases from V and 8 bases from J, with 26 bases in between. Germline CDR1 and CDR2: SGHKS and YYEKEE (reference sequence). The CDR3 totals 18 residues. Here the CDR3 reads CASSFMGVAGTPTDEQFF. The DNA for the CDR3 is TGTGCCAGCAGCTTCATGGGGGTGGCGGGCACCCCGACGGATGAGCAGTTCTTC.

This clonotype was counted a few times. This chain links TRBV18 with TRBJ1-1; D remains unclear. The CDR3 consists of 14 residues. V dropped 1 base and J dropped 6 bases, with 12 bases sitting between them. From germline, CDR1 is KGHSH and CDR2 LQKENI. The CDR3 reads CASSPLGGRSEAFF. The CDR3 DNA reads TGTGCCAGCTCACCACTGGGAGGACGATCTGAAGCTTTCTTT.

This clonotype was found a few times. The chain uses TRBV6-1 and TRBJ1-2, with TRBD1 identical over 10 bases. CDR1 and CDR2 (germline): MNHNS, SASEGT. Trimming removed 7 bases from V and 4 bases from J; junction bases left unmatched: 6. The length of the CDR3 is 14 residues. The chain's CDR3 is CASTRDRGSYGYTF. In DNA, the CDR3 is TGTGCCAGCACTCGGGACAGGGGTTCCTATGGCTACACCTTC.

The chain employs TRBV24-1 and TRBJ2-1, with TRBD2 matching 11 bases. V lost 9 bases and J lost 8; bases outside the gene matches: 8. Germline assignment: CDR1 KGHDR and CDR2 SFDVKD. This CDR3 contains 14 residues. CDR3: CATGGGLAAYEQFF. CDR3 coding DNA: TGTGCCACCGGTGGGGGACTAGCGGCGTATGAGCAGTTCTTC.